This T cell receptor (beta chain) was observed in a study of T cell responses to AZD1222 COVID-19 vaccine. Overall study findings and caveats: White British people made up most donors, females outnumbered males, and clonal diversity was possibly underestimated.

Measured with immunoSEQ multiplex PCR; TCRdb has only the in-frame clones, and not every one. The sample lists roughly 170,000 clones, around nine tenths occurring once. Comments on this clone: The antigen remains undetermined.

Germline-derived CDR1 and CDR2 are MNHEY and SMNVEV (reference sequence). V was shortened by 3 bases and J by 6 bases, with 5 bases between the two germline ends. The CDR3 is 12 amino acids. The gene calls are TRBV27 and TRBJ2-2; D is ambiguous. This specimen consisted of peripheral blood, obtained on day 0 of AZD1222 vaccination. The receptor's source is an adult in good health. Here the CDR3 reads CASSLRSGELFF. The CDR3, as DNA: TGTGCCAGCAGTTTGAGGTCCGGGGAGCTGTTTTTT.